The 10 T cell receptor beta chains given below trace back to one sample, sequenced in a study of naive CD8 T cells in extremely preterm neonates. The data were produced by immunoSEQ multiplex PCR, yet TCRdb's version contains in-frame clones alone and is incomplete. The sample lists roughly 5,000 clones, less than 99% occurring once. Sequencing used naive CD8+ T cells from blood. These receptors came from a human donor in good health.

This chain connects TRBV2 to TRBJ2-1; 11 bases match TRBD2. This CDR3 has 14 residues. The V gene's germline CDR1 is SNHLY and CDR2 FYNNEI. V shed 10 bases, J shed 3 bases, and the junction held 5 bases outside the gene matches. The CDR3 region is CAILTSGIYNEQFF. The DNA of the CDR3 is TGTGCCATCCTGACTAGCGGGATCTACAATGAGCAGTTCTTC.

The V gene is TRBV11-3, the J gene TRBJ2-2; 11 bases agree with TRBD1. Germline V gene data show CDR1 as SGHNT and CDR2 as YENEEA. V lost 5 bases and J lost 8; bases outside the gene matches: 7. The CDR3 consists of 15 residues. Here the CDR3 DNA reads TGTGCCAGCAGCCCCAGGACAGGGGGCGCTGGGGAGCTGTTTTTT. Its translation is CASSPRTGGAGELFF.

V gene TRBV10-3 combines with J gene TRBJ2-1; TRBD2 aligns across 14 bases. Germline V gene lookup returns CDR1 ENHRY and CDR2 SYGVKD. CDR3 size: 16 residues. The V segment lost 7 bases and the J segment 13 bases; nucleotides outside the gene matches: 15. The CDR3 coding sequence is TGTGCCATCACCGAAGGGACTAGCGGGAGTTCTGCTTATCAGTTCTTC. Protein sequence: CAITEGTSGSSAYQFF.

The rearrangement uses TRBV27 and TRBJ2-5; TRBD2 aligns across 7 bases. Germline CDR1 MNHEY, CDR2 SMNVEV (reference sequence). Trimming cost V 3 bases and J 4 bases; bases outside gene matches: 5. This CDR3 region has 14 residues. CDR3 amino acids: CASSLGGIGETQYF. CDR3 sequence (DNA): TGTGCCAGCAGTTTGGGGGGGATCGGAGAGACCCAGTACTTC.

This chain joins TRBV6-6 and TRBJ1-1, with 8 bases lining up with TRBD1. Germline lookup yields CDR1 MNHNY and CDR2 SVGAGI (reference sequence). Trimming removed 3 bases from V and 0 bases from J; junction bases left unmatched: 6. This CDR3 is built from 16 residues. CDR3 sequence (DNA): TGTGCCAGCAGTTATGTTGCAGGGGGCATGAACACTGAAGCTTTCTTT. Protein: CASSYVAGGMNTEAFF.

The chain carries TRBV11-1 and TRBJ1-1; no clear D gene. V was trimmed by 1 base and J by 4 bases, leaving 7 bases between them. CDR1 SGHAT and CDR2 FQDESV come from the germline V gene (reference sequence). The CDR3 is 13 amino acids. DNA for the CDR3: TGTGCCAGCAGCTTAGGTCAGGCCACTGAAGCTTTCTTT. As protein: CASSLGQATEAFF.

The gene calls are TRBV11-2 and TRBJ2-7; no reliable D call. The germline CDR1 and CDR2 sequences are SGHAT and FQNNGV. The CDR3 sequence is 13 residues long. The V end lost 6 bases, the J end lost 0 bases, and 9 bases lay between the germline ends. CDR3 bases: TGTGCCAGCAGAGCCGTGAGCTCCTACGAGCAGTACTTC. This codes for CASRAVSSYEQYF.

This chain joins TRBV5-4 and TRBJ2-1; TRBD2 matches at 8 bases. Germline V gene lookup returns CDR1 SGHNT and CDR2 YYREEE (reference sequence). J was trimmed by 2 bases and V by 1 base; bases with no gene match: 2. This CDR3 is built from 15 residues. CDR3 loop: CASSLKRETYNEQFF. The CDR3 DNA follows: TGTGCCAGCAGCTTGAAGCGGGAGACCTACAATGAGCAGTTCTTC.

J is TRBJ2-5 and V is TRBV6-1; TRBD2 agrees at 8 bases. The closer fit of TRBJ2-7 to the DNA end suggests the J call may be wrong. In germline, CDR1 is MNHNS, CDR2 SASEGT. This CDR3 has 15 amino acids. The CDR3 DNA is TGTGCCAGCAGTGAAATTCCGGGGGGGCCCAACGAGCAGTACTTC. Amino acid sequence: CASSEIPGGPNEQYF.

This clone has only one observation. This chain connects TRBV27 to TRBJ1-5; D is uncertain. Trimming removed 6 bases from V and 4 bases from J, with 10 bases in between. The CDR3 totals 13 residues. CDR1 and CDR2 (germline): MNHEY, SMNVEV (reference sequence). CDR3 protein: CASRGGSNQPQHF. CDR3 nucleotide sequence: TGTGCCAGCAGGGGAGGTAGTAATCAGCCCCAGCATTTT.